Below are 3 T cell receptor beta chains sequenced from a single sample in a study. MiXCR, run by TCRdb on the RT-PCR reads, gives a single entry per CDR3 protein. The table shows hundreds of thousands of distinct CDR3 sequences, with approximately 15% occurring only once. Sequenced input: memory CD4+ T cells from blood. These receptors were obtained from a female donor in good health, serving as a healthy control.

The chain employs TRBV6-5 and TRBJ1-2, with 8 bases aligning to TRBD1. The CDR3 consists of 15 residues. Per the germline V gene, CDR1 is MNHEY and CDR2 is SVGAGI. J was trimmed by 4 bases and V by 6 bases; bases with no gene match: 10. CDR3 bases: TGTGCCAGCAGGCCCGCTGGGACAGGCGTCTATGGCTACACCTTC. It is translated as CASRPAGTGVYGYTF.

In its sample, this clonotype was seen a few times. V and J are TRBV5-5 and TRBJ2-5, with D unresolved. With 1 base removed from V and 2 bases from J, the gap between germline ends came to 9 bases. The V gene's germline CDR1 is SGHKS and CDR2 YYEKEE (reference sequence). The CDR3 runs 14 residues. The CDR3 region is CASSLTQKQETQYF. The DNA of the CDR3 is TGTGCCAGCAGCTTGACACAGAAGCAAGAGACCCAGTACTTC.

CDR3 DNA sequence: TGTGCCAGCAGCTTTAGTTGGGTGGGCGAAAAACTGTTTTTT. This sequence encodes CASSFSWVGEKLFF. The genes are TRBV7-2 and TRBJ1-4; no reliable D call. In germline, CDR1 is SGHTA, CDR2 FQGNSA. The CDR3 contains 14 residues. Between the trimmed V and J ends, which lost 3 bases and 8 bases, there was a span of 13 bases.